Below, 6 T cell receptor beta chains from the same sample are listed, as sequenced in a study of PD-L1 blockade in urothelial cancer. Some clones are missing from TCRdb's copy, which holds only in-frame ones; the method was immunoSEQ multiplex PCR. The sample has 90,000 or so clones; nearly 90% are singletons. Time point indicated: pretreatment peripheral blood. The sequences come from PBMCs, collected around atezolizumab (anti-PD-L1) treatment. These receptors came from a man aged 55-75 years with urothelial cancer.

The DNA of the CDR3 is TGTGCCAGCAGCTTGGGAGCGAATCAAGAGACCCAGTACTTC. Translated, it gives CASSLGANQETQYF. The rearrangement links TRBV5-5 to TRBJ2-5; D ambiguous. CDR1 is SGHKS, CDR2 YYEKEE, per germline (reference sequence). The germline V and J ends were trimmed by 0 bases and 2 bases, with 8 bases remaining between them. The CDR3 sequence is 14 residues long.

To note about this clone: The junction departs from germline at one end; a sequencing error may be responsible. V and J are TRBV10-3 and TRBJ2-3; 13 bases agree with TRBD2. CDR1 is ENHRY and CDR2 is SYGVKD in the germline V gene. CDR3 length equals 16 residues. The CDR3 protein is CAISDTSGGVTDTQYF. In DNA form, the CDR3 reads TGTGCCATAAGTGATACTAGCGGGGGGGTTACAGATACGCAGTATTTT.

The V call is TRBV4-2, the J call TRBJ2-3; TRBD2 might be the D (7 bases). Germline V CDR1 and CDR2: LGHNA, YNFKEQ. With 3 bases removed from V and 4 bases from J, the gap between germline ends came to 23 bases. This CDR3 contains 18 residues. The CDR3 nucleotides read TGTGCCAGCAGCCACCCTCAAGGGCTGGGGGGGGCGGCAGATACGCAGTATTTT. This codes for CASSHPQGLGGAADTQYF.

The chain couples TRBV18 to TRBJ2-5; D gene unclear. Germline-derived CDR1 and CDR2 are KGHSH and LQKENI. This CDR3 has 13 amino acids. V was pared by 6 bases and J by 0 bases, with 8 bases between. This CDR3 is CASSTTYQETQYF. The CDR3 nucleotides read TGTGCCAGCTCCACTACCTACCAAGAGACCCAGTACTTC.

The V gene is TRBV6-5, the J gene TRBJ1-2, with TRBD1 identical over 9 bases. V lost 5 bases, J lost 4 bases, and 8 bases stayed unmatched. The length of the CDR3 is 15 residues. CDR1 is MNHEY and CDR2 is SVGAGI in the germline V gene. CDR3 loop: CASSRPGQGRYGYTF. The DNA of the CDR3 is TGTGCCAGCAGTCGCCCGGGACAGGGCCGCTATGGCTACACCTTC.

V usage is TRBV9 and J usage is TRBJ1-6; D possibly corresponds to TRBD1 (5 bases). The length of the CDR3 is 16 residues. Trimming cost V 5 bases and J 0 bases, with 12 bases left between them. CDR1 is SGDLS and CDR2 is YYNGEE in the germline V gene. The CDR3 DNA is TGTGCCAGCAGTCGGGGGTCTAACTCCTATAATTCACCCCTCCACTTT. It codes for CASSRGSNSYNSPLHF.